This TCR beta chain derives from a study of identical twins. V lost 3 bases, J lost 8 bases, and 11 bases lay in between. Germline lookup yields CDR1 LGHNA and CDR2 YSLEER. There are 13 residues in the CDR3. TCRdb recomputed calls from the 5' RACE reads with MiXCR, one row per CDR3 protein. This table holds under 800,000 distinct CDR3 sequences, 21% found once. These records were also assigned to another study, of T cells expressing NK-cell markers. That paper adds: Seven donors tested HCMV-seropositive and one tested seronegative among the eight sequenced.

The TCR was taken from a woman aged 18 to 35 in good health. The chain is built from TRBV4-3 and TRBJ2-1; D may be TRBD2 (6 bases). The sequencing sample was made of PBMCs. The CDR3 sequence: CASSQRVADEQFF. The CDR3 DNA reads as TGCGCCAGCAGCCAGAGGGTAGCGGATGAGCAGTTCTTC.